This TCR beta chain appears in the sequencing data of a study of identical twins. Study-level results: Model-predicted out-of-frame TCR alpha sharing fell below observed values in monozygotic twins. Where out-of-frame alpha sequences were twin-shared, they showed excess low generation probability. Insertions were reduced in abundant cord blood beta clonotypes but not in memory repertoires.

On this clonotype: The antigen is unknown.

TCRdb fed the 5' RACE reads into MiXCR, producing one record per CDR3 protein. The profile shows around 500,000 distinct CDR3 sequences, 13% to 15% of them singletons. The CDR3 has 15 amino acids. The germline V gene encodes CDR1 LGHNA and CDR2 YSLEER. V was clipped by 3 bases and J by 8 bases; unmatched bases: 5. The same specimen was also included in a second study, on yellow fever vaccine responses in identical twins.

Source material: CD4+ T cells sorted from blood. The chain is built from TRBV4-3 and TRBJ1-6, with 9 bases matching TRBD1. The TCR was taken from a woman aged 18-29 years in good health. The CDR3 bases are TGCGCCAGCAGCCAGACCACAGGGGGCGATTCACCCCTCCACTTT. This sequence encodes CASSQTTGGDSPLHF.